The clone carrying this T cell receptor beta chain has only a few counts. The authors' processing: Counts of nucleated cells, estimated from reference gene primer amplification, were obtained. Clones were read by immunoSEQ multiplex PCR, and TCRdb kept only the in-frame ones, dropping some. That table supplies the V and J calls and clone size; D and trimming were determined from the DNA. The sample carries approximately 46,000 clones, 86% recorded once. The source of the sample is a study of blood T cell repertoires in COVID-19. Across the study: Sources were T cells, B-cell-depleted T cells, or PBMCs; the material itself was cDNA or gDNA.

Source material: peripheral blood. The TCR sequence derives from a man aged 55-75 years with active or convalescent COVID-19.

The CDR3: CASSRQGNTEAFF. In DNA form, the CDR3 reads TGTGCCAGCAGCCGGCAGGGTAACACTGAAGCTTTCTTT. The genes are TRBV7-3 and TRBJ1-1; D perhaps matches TRBD1 (5 bases). This CDR3 has 13 residues. CDR1 and CDR2 from the germline V gene are SGHTA and FQGTGA. V was trimmed by 5 bases and J by 2 bases, leaving 9 bases between them.